Following are 18 T cell receptor beta chains from one sample sequenced in a study of cytomegalovirus exposure and HLA in healthy donors. The PCR employed 60 Vbeta primers together with 13 Jbeta primers. The data were produced by immunoSEQ multiplex PCR, yet TCRdb's version contains in-frame clones alone and is incomplete. This table holds about 75,000 clones, around 80% found once. The sequenced sample consisted of PBMCs. The receptors here all came from a man between 65 and 80 years old in good health and CMV-seropositive.

V and J are TRBV18 and TRBJ1-5; 9 nucleotides agree with TRBD1. J gave up 9 bases and V 4 bases, and 7 bases lay outside the gene matches. Germline V gene data show CDR1 as KGHSH and CDR2 as LQKENI. There are 14 residues in the CDR3. This CDR3 is CASSLGQGISPQHF. The CDR3 DNA follows: TGTGCCAGCTCACTGGGACAGGGAATTTCGCCCCAGCATTTT.

The rearrangement joins TRBV4-3 to TRBJ2-5; tentative D call: TRBD2 (7 bases). Trimming shortened V by 0 bases and J by 2 bases, and 25 bases separated the two germline ends. CDR3 length: 20 residues. The germline V gene has CDR1 LGHNA and CDR2 YSLEER. For the CDR3, the DNA is TGCGCCAGCAGCCAAGAGTTGGTTCGGGCGGGGGCGGTGGAACAAGAGACCCAGTACTTC. This encodes CASSQELVRAGAVEQETQYF.

This clone came up once. The V and J genes are TRBV5-4 and TRBJ2-1, with 14 bases that match TRBD2. Germline loops: CDR1 SGHNT, CDR2 YYREEE (reference sequence). With V trimmed by 4 bases and J by 8 bases, 8 bases remained unmatched. CDR3 size: 16 residues. Here the CDR3 reads CASSATSGGALDEQFF. The CDR3 coding sequence is TGTGCCAGCAGCGCGACTAGCGGGGGGGCGCTGGATGAGCAGTTCTTC.

The chain uses TRBV2 and TRBJ2-2; possible D gene TRBD1, 5 bases. CDR1 SNHLY and CDR2 FYNNEI come from the germline V gene. CDR3 length: 14 amino acids. V lost 1 base and J 3 bases, leaving 6 bases between the germline ends. DNA for the CDR3: TGTGCCAGCAGTGAAGGACAGTACACCGGGGAGCTGTTTTTT. It is translated as CASSEGQYTGELFF.

The chain's CDR3 is CASTPGTVTDTQYF. For the CDR3, the DNA is TGCGCCAGCACTCCCGGGACAGTAACAGATACGCAGTATTTT. V gene TRBV5-1 combines with J gene TRBJ2-3; 7 positions agree with TRBD1. The CDR3 covers 14 residues. V was clipped by 6 bases and J by 3 bases; unmatched bases: 7. Per the germline V gene, CDR1 is SGHRS and CDR2 is YFSETQ.

The chain employs TRBV5-1 and TRBJ2-2; TRBD2 matches at 8 bases. The CDR3 extends over 14 amino acids. Germline assignment: CDR1 SGHRS and CDR2 YFSETQ. V was clipped by 6 bases and J by 4 bases; unmatched bases: 5. The DNA for the CDR3 is TGCGCCAGCACCAACGCGGGAGGCACCGGGGAGCTGTTTTTT. This encodes CASTNAGGTGELFF. Full variable domain (missing parts from reference TRBV5-1 and TRBJ2-2): KAGVTQTPRYLIKTRGQQVTLSCSPISGHRSVSWYQQTPGQGLQFLFEYFSETQRNKGNFPGRFSGRQFSNSRSEMNVSTLELGDSALYLCASTNAGGTGELFFGEGSRLTVL.

The chain has TRBV6-6 and TRBJ2-5; TRBD1 agrees at 7 bases. The CDR3 totals 15 residues. Germline assignment: CDR1 MNHNY and CDR2 SVGAGI (reference sequence). V shed 2 bases and J 1 base; nucleotides not matched to a gene: 4. The CDR3 sequence: CASSYEGQPQETQYF. The CDR3 nucleotides read TGTGCCAGCAGTTACGAGGGACAGCCCCAAGAGACCCAGTACTTC.

The V call is TRBV7-2, the J call TRBJ1-5, with TRBD1 matching over 7 bases. CDR1 SGHTA and CDR2 FQGNSA come from the germline V gene. The CDR3 contains 16 residues. V shed 1 base and J 4 bases; nucleotides not matched to a gene: 7. The CDR3, as DNA: TGTGCCAGCAGCTTAGGAGGGGGCGGTTTGAATCAGCCCCAGCATTTT. Translating it yields CASSLGGGGLNQPQHF.

This sequence joins TRBV6-5 and TRBJ2-3; D is perhaps TRBD1 (5 bases). V was shortened by 2 bases and J by 1 base, with 10 bases between the two germline ends. Per germline, CDR1 MNHEY and CDR2 SVGAGI. The CDR3 is 15 residues long. The CDR3 sequence is CASSYKGYGTDTQYF. For the CDR3, the DNA is TGTGCCAGCAGTTACAAGGGGTATGGCACAGATACGCAGTATTTT.

The chain uses TRBV5-4 and TRBJ1-2; TRBD1 is a possible D gene (5 bases). V was clipped by 4 bases and J by 2 bases, with 15 bases between them. This CDR3 comprises 15 residues. The germline V gene has CDR1 SGHNT and CDR2 YYREEE (reference sequence). The CDR3 sequence is CASSPGGRKNYGYTF. As DNA, the CDR3 is TGTGCCAGCAGCCCGGGGGGACGCAAAAACTATGGCTACACCTTC.

A word on this clone: Distinct nucleotide sequences in the sample also encode this CDR3. V usage is TRBV4-3 and J usage is TRBJ1-1; 7 bases fit TRBD1. The CDR3 totals 16 residues. CDR1 and CDR2 from the germline V gene are LGHNA and YSLEER. Trimming took 4 bases from V and 1 from J; bases not matched to a gene: 9. CDR3 DNA sequence: TGCGCCAGCAGCCGATACCCGACAGGGTCGAACACTGAAGCTTTCTTT. Translation: CASSRYPTGSNTEAFF.

V gene TRBV7-9 combines with J gene TRBJ1-2; 10 positions agree with TRBD1. Germline loops: CDR1 SEHNR, CDR2 FQNEAQ (reference sequence). Trimming at V came to 4 bases and at J to 8 bases, leaving 10 bases not matched to a gene. CDR3 length: 15 amino acids. The DNA for the CDR3 is TGTGCCAGCAGCTCCTCCCCGGGACAGGGGTCCGGCTACACCTTC. Translated, it gives CASSSSPGQGSGYTF.

The chain couples TRBV4-1 to TRBJ2-5; 12 bases are a match to TRBD2. The CDR3 covers 17 residues. The germline gives CDR1 MGHRA, CDR2 YSYEKL. Trimming took 4 bases from V and 5 from J; bases not matched to a gene: 11. The CDR3 reads CASSPGASGGAWETQYF. DNA for the CDR3: TGCGCCAGCAGCCCCGGGGCTAGCGGGGGGGCCTGGGAGACCCAGTACTTC.

The chain combines TRBV28 with TRBJ1-2; D may be TRBD1 (5 bases). Trimming cost V 1 base and J 4 bases, with 10 bases left between them. Germline V CDR1 and CDR2: MDHEN, SYDVKM. The CDR3 runs to 14 residues. The CDR3 protein is CASSLFQGGYGYTF. The CDR3 region has the DNA TGTGCCAGCAGTTTATTCCAGGGCGGCTATGGCTACACCTTC.

V and J are TRBV7-9 and TRBJ2-3, with D unclear. Germline V gene lookup returns CDR1 SEHNR and CDR2 FQNEAQ (reference sequence). Trimming cost V 5 bases and J 0 bases, with 9 bases left between them. There are 14 residues in the CDR3. The DNA for the CDR3 is TGTGCCAGCAGCGCGCTAAAAAGCACAGATACGCAGTATTTT. Translated: CASSALKSTDTQYF.

The chain employs TRBV2 and TRBJ1-3; 7 nucleotides agree with TRBD1. The V gene's germline CDR1 is SNHLY and CDR2 FYNNEI. The CDR3 is made up of 16 amino acids. The V segment lost 4 bases and the J segment 0 bases; nucleotides outside the gene matches: 6. CDR3 loop: CASSGQGISSGNTIYF. CDR3 nucleotides: TGTGCCAGCAGTGGACAGGGTATCTCCTCTGGAAACACCATATATTTT.

The chain carries TRBV4-3 and TRBJ2-3, with TRBD2 matching over 10 bases. Germline CDR1 is LGHNA and CDR2 is YSLEER. V lost 0 bases and J lost 3; bases outside the gene matches: 9. The CDR3 is 18 amino acids. CDR3 nucleotide sequence: TGCGCCAGCAGCCAAGAGCCCCCCGGACTAGCGGCTACAGATACGCAGTATTTT. This translates into CASSQEPPGLAATDTQYF.

This clone was detected once. The gene calls are TRBV19 and TRBJ1-2; TRBD1 matches at 8 bases. From germline, CDR1 is LNHDA and CDR2 SQIVND (reference sequence). J was trimmed by 2 bases and V by 6 bases; bases with no gene match: 5. This CDR3 has 14 amino acids. The CDR3: CASRTRQGNYGYTF. For the CDR3, the DNA is TGTGCCAGTAGGACGAGACAGGGGAACTATGGCTACACCTTC.